This T cell receptor (beta chain) is from a study of CD8 T cells in Susac syndrome. Random hexamers primed reverse transcription of about 0.45 to 1 ug RNA. With immunoSEQ multiplex PCR, TCR beta CDR3 was amplified across 54 Vbeta and 13 Jbeta. One entry per CDR3 protein, called by TCRdb with MiXCR from the immunoSEQ multiplex PCR reads. The sample has about 150,000 distinct CDR3 sequences, 85% to 95% seen once. The CDR3 totals 13 residues. Trimming removed 7 bases from V and 4 bases from J, with 16 bases in between. Germline CDR1 is SQVTM and CDR2 is ANQGSEA. The chain recombines TRBV29-1 with TRBJ1-2; D gene uncertain. The sample taken for sequencing was CD4+ T cells from PBMCs. This receptor was identified in a human donor with Susac syndrome. The CDR3 nucleotides are TGCAGCGCCGGTCTGACGGCCGTCTATGGCTACACCTTC. Its translation: CSAGLTAVYGYTF. The whole variable domain, remainder taken from reference TRBV29-1 and TRBJ1-2, is SAVISQKPSRDICQRGTSLTIQCQVDSQVTMMFWYRQQPGQSLTLIATANQGSEATYESGFVIDKFPISRPNLTFSTLTVSNMSPEDSSIYLCSAGLTAVYGYTFGSGTRLTVV.